These T cell receptor beta chains were read from a single sample in a study of shared clonotypes between healthy human individuals. Data came from immunoSEQ multiplex PCR; TCRdb stores just in-frame clones and leaves some out. Of over 1.4 million clones listed, roughly 97% were seen once; the top ten hold roughly 1.2%. The specimen sequenced was naive CD4+ T cells sorted from blood. These receptors originate from a man aged 30 to 39 in good health. CDR3s include the opening cysteine and the closing phenylalanine or tryptophan. The D gene is left open where the match is weak.

CDR3 DNA: TGCGCCAGCAGCTTTGACGCTCTCCAAGAGACCCAGTACTTC
CDR3 protein: CASSFDALQETQYF
V gene: TRBV5-1
CDR3 length: 14
D gene: NA
J gene: TRBJ2-5

CDR3 DNA: TGTGCCAGCAGCTTAGGGACAGGGGCCCCAGAGACCCAGTACTTC
CDR3 protein: CASSLGTGAPETQYF
V gene: TRBV7-7
CDR3 length: 15
D gene: TRBD1
J gene: TRBJ2-5

CDR3 DNA: TGTGCCACCAGCCACAGGGTAACCGTATACAATCAGCAGTTCTTC
CDR3 protein: CATSHRVTVYNQQFF
V gene: TRBV15
CDR3 length: 15
D gene: NA
J gene: TRBJ2-1

CDR3 DNA: TGTGCCAGCAGCACTAGCGGGACCGGGGAGCTGTTTTTT
CDR3 protein: CASSTSGTGELFF
V gene: TRBV7-3
CDR3 length: 13
D gene: TRBD2
J gene: TRBJ2-2

CDR3 DNA: TGTGCCAGCAGTGTTGTGGGGTCGAACACTGAAGCTTTCTTT
CDR3 protein: CASSVVGSNTEAFF
V gene: TRBV6-1
CDR3 length: 14
D gene: NA
J gene: TRBJ1-1

CDR3 DNA: TGTGCCAGCAGACGCGAGATACCCGGAAATCAGCCCCAGCATTTT
CDR3 protein: CASRREIPGNQPQHF
V gene: TRBV28
CDR3 length: 15
D gene: NA
J gene: TRBJ1-5

CDR3 DNA: TGTGCCAGTAGTACGAGTTGGGGCAATCAGCCCCAGCATTTT
CDR3 protein: CASSTSWGNQPQHF
V gene: TRBV19
CDR3 length: 14
D gene: NA
J gene: TRBJ1-5

CDR3 DNA: TGTGCCAGTAGTATTTCGGACAGGGGGAGAGGGCAGCCCCAGCATTTT
CDR3 protein: CASSISDRGRGQPQHF
V gene: TRBV19
CDR3 length: 16
D gene: TRBD1
J gene: TRBJ1-5

CDR3 DNA: TGTGCCAGCAGCGTAGACCCGATAGACAGGATTTACAATGAGCAGTTCTTC
CDR3 protein: CASSVDPIDRIYNEQFF
V gene: TRBV9
CDR3 length: 17
D gene: NA
J gene: TRBJ2-1

CDR3 DNA: TGTGCCAGCAGCTTGAGGGACAGGGGACCTTTGTTCTACGAGCAGTACTTC
CDR3 protein: CASSLRDRGPLFYEQYF
V gene: TRBV5-8
CDR3 length: 17
D gene: TRBD1
J gene: TRBJ2-7

CDR3 DNA: TGTGCCAGCAGTTACTCGGACAGCACAGATACGCAGTATTTT
CDR3 protein: CASSYSDSTDTQYF
V gene: TRBV6-5
CDR3 length: 14
D gene: NA
J gene: TRBJ2-3

CDR3 DNA: TGTGCCAGCAGTTTATCGGGGGGGACAGGGGGAATTTTGTACGAGCAGTACTTC
CDR3 protein: CASSLSGGTGGILYEQYF
V gene: TRBV27
CDR3 length: 18
D gene: TRBD1
J gene: TRBJ2-7